Listed here is a single T cell receptor beta chain. This specimen comes from a study of blood T cell repertoires in COVID-19. Study in general: Spain, Italy and the United States supplied samples that represented acute and convalescent COVID-19.

V lost 3 bases and J lost 0, with 13 bases in between. The CDR3 totals 16 residues. The V gene's germline CDR1 is KGHSH and CDR2 LQKENI. Assay used: immunoSEQ multiplex PCR; TCRdb lists only in-frame clones, some missing. Of a few hundred thousand clones listed, about 83% are singletons. This clonotype was sampled from a woman in her forties or fifties with acute or convalescent COVID-19. The sample consisted of peripheral blood. The V and J genes are TRBV18 and TRBJ2-3, with D possibly TRBD1 on 7 matching bases. The DNA of the CDR3 is TGTGCCAGCTCACCGTGGAGGGACAGTAGCACAGATACGCAGTATTTT. Protein: CASSPWRDSSTDTQYF. The full variable domain, in which reference TRBV18 and TRBJ2-3 provide the parts outside the CDR3, is NAGVMQNPRHLVRRRGQEARLRCSPMKGHSHVYWYRQLPEEGLKFMVYLQKENIIDESGMPKERFSAEFPKEGPSILRIQQVVRGDSAAYFCASSPWRDSSTDTQYFGPGTRLTVL.